In this sample, the clone carrying this TCR beta chain turned up many times. This sample is part of a study of T-cell reconstitution after alpha-beta-depleted transplantation in children. The TCRbeta library incorporated unique molecular identifiers. Each CDR3 protein is one row after TCRdb ran MiXCR on the PCR reads. Here the sample spans about 200,000 distinct CDR3 sequences, less than 15% being singletons. The CDR3 extends over 12 amino acids. Looked up from germline, CDR1 is SQVTM and CDR2 is ANQGSEA. Trimming removed 7 bases at V and 5 bases at J, with 11 bases between. This sequence joins TRBV29-1 and TRBJ1-4, with D possibly matching TRBD1 (6 bases). The source is a human donor who donated a stem cell graft to a child with acute lymphoblastic leukemia. The sample was PBMCs from the stem cell graft donor, taken from the stem cell graft. The chain's CDR3 is CSGRDTNEKLFF. As DNA, the CDR3 is TGCAGCGGGCGGGACACCAATGAAAAACTGTTTTTT.